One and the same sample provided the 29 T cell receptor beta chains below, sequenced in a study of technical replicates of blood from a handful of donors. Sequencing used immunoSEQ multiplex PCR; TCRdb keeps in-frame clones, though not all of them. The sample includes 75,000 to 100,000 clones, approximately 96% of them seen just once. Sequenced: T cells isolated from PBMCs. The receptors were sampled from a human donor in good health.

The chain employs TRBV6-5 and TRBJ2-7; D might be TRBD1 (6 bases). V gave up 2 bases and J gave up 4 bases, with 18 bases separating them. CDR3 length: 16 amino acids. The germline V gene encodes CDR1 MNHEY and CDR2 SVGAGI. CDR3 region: CASSYEATQGKYEQYF. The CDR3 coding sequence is TGTGCCAGCAGTTACGAAGCTACACAGGGAAAATACGAGCAGTACTTC.

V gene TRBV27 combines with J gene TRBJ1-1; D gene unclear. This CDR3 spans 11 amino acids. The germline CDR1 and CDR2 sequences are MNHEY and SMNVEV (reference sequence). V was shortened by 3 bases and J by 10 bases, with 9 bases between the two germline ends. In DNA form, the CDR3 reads TGTGCCAGCAGTTTCGGGGAACGAGCTTTCTTT. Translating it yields CASSFGERAFF.

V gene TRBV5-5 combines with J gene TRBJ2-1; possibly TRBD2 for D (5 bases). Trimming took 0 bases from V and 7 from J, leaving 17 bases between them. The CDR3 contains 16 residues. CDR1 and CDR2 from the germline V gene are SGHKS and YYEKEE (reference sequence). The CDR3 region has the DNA TGTGCCAGCAGCTTGGGACCCTCGAGGGTCAGTAATGAGCAGTTCTTC. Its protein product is CASSLGPSRVSNEQFF.

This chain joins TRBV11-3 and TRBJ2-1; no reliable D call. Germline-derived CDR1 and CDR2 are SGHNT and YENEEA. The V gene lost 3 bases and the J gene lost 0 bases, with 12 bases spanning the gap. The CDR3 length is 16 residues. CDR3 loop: CASSFSAGSSYNEQFF. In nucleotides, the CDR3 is TGTGCCAGCAGCTTTTCAGCAGGTAGCTCCTACAATGAGCAGTTCTTC.

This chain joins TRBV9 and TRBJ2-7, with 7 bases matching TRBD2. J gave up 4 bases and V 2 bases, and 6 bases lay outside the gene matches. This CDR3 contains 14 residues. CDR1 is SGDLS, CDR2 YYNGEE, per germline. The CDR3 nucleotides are TGTGCCAGCAGCGTTGGCGGGGGAGTTTACGAGCAGTACTTC. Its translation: CASSVGGGVYEQYF.

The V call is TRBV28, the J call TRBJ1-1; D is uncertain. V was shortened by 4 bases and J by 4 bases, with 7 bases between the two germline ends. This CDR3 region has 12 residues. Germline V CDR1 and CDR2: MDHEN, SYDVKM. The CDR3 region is CASSSGFTEAFF. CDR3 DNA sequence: TGTGCCAGCAGTTCGGGGTTCACTGAAGCTTTCTTT.

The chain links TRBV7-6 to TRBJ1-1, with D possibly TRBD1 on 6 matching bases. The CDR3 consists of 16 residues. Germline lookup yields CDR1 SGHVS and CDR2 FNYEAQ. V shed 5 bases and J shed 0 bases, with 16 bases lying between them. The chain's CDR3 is CASSPQDRHMNTEAFF. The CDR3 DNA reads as TGTGCCAGCAGCCCACAGGACAGACACATGAACACTGAAGCTTTCTTT. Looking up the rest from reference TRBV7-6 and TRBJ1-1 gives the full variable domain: GAGVSQSPRYKVTKRGQDVALRCDPISGHVSLYWYRQALGQGPEFLTYFNYEAQQDKSGLPNDRFSAERPEGSISTLTIQRTEQRDSAMYRCASSPQDRHMNTEAFFGQGTRLTVV.

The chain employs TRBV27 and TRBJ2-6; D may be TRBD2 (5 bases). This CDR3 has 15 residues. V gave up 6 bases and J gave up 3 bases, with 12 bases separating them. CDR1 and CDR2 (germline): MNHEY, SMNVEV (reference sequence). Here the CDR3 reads CASSVTGFGANVLTF. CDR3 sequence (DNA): TGTGCCAGCAGCGTTACGGGGTTTGGGGCCAACGTCCTGACTTTC. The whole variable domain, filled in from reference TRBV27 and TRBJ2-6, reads EAQVTQNPRYLITVTGKKLTVTCSQNMNHEYMSWYRQDPGLGLRQIYYSMNVEVTDKGDVPEGYKVSRKEKRNFPLILESPSPNQTSLYFCASSVTGFGANVLTFGAGSRLTVL.

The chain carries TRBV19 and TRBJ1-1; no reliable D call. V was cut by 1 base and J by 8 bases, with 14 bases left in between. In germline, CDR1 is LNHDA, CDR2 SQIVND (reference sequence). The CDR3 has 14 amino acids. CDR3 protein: CASSIVAGRWEAFF. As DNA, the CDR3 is TGTGCCAGTAGTATAGTCGCGGGCAGATGGGAAGCTTTCTTT.

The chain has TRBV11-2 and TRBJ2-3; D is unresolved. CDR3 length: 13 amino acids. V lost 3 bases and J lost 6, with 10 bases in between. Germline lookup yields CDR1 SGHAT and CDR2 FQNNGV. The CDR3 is CASSFTPGDTQYF. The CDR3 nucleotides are TGTGCCAGCAGCTTCACCCCCGGGGATACGCAGTATTTT. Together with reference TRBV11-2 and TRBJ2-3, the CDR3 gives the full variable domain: EAGVAQSPRYKIIEKRQSVAFWCNPISGHATLYWYQQILGQGPKLLIQFQNNGVVDDSQLPKDRFSAERLKGVDSTLKIQPAKLEDSAVYLCASSFTPGDTQYFGPGTRLTVL.

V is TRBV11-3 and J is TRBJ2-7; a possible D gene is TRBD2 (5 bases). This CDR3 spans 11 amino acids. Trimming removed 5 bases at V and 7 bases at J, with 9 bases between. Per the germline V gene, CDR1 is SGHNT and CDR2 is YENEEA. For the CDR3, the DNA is TGTGCCAGCAGCAACACGGGGGAGCAGTACTTC. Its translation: CASSNTGEQYF.

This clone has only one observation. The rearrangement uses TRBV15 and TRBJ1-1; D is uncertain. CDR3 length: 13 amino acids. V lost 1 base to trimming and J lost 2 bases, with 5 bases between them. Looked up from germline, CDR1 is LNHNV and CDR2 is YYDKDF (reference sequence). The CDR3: CATSRAGNTEAFF. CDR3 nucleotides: TGTGCCACCAGCAGAGCGGGTAACACTGAAGCTTTCTTT.

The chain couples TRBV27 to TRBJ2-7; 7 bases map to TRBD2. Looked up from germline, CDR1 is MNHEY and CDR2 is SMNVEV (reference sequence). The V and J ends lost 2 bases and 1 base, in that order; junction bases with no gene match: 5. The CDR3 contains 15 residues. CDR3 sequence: CASSLESSGSYEQYF. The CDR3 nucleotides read TGTGCCAGCAGTTTAGAGTCTAGCGGTTCCTACGAGCAGTACTTC.

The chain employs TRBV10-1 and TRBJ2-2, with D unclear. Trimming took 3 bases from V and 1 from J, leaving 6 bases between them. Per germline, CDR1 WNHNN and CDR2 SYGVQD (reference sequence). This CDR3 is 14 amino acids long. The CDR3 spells CASSESRNTGELFF. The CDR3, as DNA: TGCGCCAGCAGTGAATCGAGGAACACCGGGGAGCTGTTTTTT.

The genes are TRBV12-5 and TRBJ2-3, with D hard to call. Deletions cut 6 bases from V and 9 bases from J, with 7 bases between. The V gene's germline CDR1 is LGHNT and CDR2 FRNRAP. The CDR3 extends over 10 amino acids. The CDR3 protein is CASGRSTQYF. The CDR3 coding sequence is TGTGCTAGTGGCAGATCCACGCAGTATTTT.

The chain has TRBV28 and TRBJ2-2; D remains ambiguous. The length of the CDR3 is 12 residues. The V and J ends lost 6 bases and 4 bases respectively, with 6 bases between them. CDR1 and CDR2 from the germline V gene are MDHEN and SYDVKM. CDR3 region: CASSSITGELFF. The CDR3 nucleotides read TGTGCCAGCAGCTCTATCACCGGGGAGCTGTTTTTT.

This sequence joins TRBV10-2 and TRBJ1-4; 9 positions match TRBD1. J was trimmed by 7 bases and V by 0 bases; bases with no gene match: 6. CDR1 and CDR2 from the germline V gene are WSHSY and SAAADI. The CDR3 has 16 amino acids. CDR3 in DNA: TGCGCCAGCAGTGAGTCCGGGTGGACAGGGGTTGAAAAACTGTTTTTT. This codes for CASSESGWTGVEKLFF.

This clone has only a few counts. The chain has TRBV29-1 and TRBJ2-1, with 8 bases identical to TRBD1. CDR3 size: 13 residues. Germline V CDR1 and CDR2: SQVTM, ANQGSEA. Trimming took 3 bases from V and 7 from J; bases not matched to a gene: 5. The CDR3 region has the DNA TGCAGCGTTGACACAGGGGGGCATAATGAGCAGTTCTTC. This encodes CSVDTGGHNEQFF.

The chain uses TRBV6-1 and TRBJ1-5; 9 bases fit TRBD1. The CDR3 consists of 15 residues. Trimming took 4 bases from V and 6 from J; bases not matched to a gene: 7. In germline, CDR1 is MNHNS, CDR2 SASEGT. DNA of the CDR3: TGTGCCAGCAGTGGACTACAGGGGGCTTCTCAGCCCCAGCATTTT. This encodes CASSGLQGASQPQHF.

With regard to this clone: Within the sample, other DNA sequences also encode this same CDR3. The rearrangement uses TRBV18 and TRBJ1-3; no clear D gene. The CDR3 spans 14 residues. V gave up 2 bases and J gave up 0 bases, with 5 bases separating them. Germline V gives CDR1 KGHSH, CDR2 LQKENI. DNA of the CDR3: TGTGCCAGCTCACCAGATAGCTCTGGAAACACCATATATTTT. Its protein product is CASSPDSSGNTIYF.

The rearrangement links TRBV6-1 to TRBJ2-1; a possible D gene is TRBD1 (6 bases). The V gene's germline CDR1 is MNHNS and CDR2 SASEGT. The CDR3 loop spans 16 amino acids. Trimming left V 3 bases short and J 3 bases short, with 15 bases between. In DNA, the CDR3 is TGTGCCAGCAGTGAGTTACTCGGACAGATCTACAATGAGCAGTTCTTC. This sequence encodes CASSELLGQIYNEQFF.

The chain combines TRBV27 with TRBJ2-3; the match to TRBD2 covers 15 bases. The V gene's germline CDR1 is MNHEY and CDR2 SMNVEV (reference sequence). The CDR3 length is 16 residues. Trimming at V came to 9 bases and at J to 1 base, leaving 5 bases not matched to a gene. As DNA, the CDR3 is TGTGCCAGTACCTGGACTAGCGGGGGGGGCACAGATACGCAGTATTTT. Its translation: CASTWTSGGGTDTQYF.

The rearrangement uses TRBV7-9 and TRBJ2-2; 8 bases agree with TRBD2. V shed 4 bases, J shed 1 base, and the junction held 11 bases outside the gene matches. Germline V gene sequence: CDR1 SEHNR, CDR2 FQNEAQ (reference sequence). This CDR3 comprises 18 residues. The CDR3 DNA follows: TGTGCCAGCAGCTATTCGTCGGGGGGGGCTCTGAACACCGGGGAGCTGTTTTTT. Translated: CASSYSSGGALNTGELFF.

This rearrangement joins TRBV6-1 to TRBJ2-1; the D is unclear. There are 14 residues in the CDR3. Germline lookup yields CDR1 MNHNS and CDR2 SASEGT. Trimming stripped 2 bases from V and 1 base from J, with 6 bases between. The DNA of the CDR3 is TGTGCCAGCAGTGAACAGTATTCCTACAATGAGCAGTTCTTC. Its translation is CASSEQYSYNEQFF.

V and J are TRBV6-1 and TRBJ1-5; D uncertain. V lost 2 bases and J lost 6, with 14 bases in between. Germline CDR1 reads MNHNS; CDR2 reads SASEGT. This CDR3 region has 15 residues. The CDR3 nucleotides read TGTGCCAGCAGTGAACTTGGGAGTTGGGCTCAGCCCCAGCATTTT. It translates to CASSELGSWAQPQHF.

CDR3 coding DNA: TGTGCCAGCAGCGTATTACCGGACTTGAATTCACCCCTCCACTTT. Its protein is CASSVLPDLNSPLHF. The rearrangement links TRBV9 to TRBJ1-6, with D unresolved. Trimming shortened V by 1 base and J by 7 bases, and 12 bases separated the two germline ends. Germline V gives CDR1 SGDLS, CDR2 YYNGEE. This CDR3 region has 15 residues. Combining the CDR3 with reference TRBV9 and TRBJ1-6 gives the whole variable domain DSGVTQTPKHLITATGQRVTLRCSPRSGDLSVYWYQQSLDQGLQFLIQYYNGEERAKGNILERFSAQQFPDLHSELNLSSLELGDSALYFCASSVLPDLNSPLHFGNGTRLTVT.

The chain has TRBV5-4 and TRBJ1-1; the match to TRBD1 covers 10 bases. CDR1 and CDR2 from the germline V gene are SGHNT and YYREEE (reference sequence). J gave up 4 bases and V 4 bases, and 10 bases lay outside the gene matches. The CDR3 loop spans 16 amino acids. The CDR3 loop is CASSPGGGQGTTEAFF. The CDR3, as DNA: TGTGCCAGCAGCCCCGGGGGGGGACAGGGGACCACTGAAGCTTTCTTT. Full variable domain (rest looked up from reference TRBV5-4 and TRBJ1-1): ETGVTQSPTHLIKTRGQQVTLRCSSQSGHNTVSWYQQALGQGPQFIFQYYREEENGRGNFPPRFSGLQFPNYSSELNVNALELDDSALYLCASSPGGGQGTTEAFFGQGTRLTVV.

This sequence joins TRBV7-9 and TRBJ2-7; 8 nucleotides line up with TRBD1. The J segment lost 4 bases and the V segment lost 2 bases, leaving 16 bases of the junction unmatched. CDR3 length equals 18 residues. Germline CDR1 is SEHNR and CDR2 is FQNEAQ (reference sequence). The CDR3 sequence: CASSLRSRGPRPFYEQYF. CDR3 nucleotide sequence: TGTGCCAGCAGCTTACGATCCAGGGGGCCCAGGCCCTTTTACGAGCAGTACTTC.

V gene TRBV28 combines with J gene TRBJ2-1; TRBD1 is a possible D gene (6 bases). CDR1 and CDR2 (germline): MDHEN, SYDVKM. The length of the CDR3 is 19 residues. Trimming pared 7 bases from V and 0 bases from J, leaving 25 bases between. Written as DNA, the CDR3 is TGTGCCAGCACCCCTCTTCGGACAGCCGGGACGAGCTCCTACAATGAGCAGTTCTTC. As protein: CASTPLRTAGTSSYNEQFF.